This T cell receptor (beta chain) derives from a study of spatial heterogeneity in lung cancer. Across the whole study: The study sequenced follow-up PBMC samples when they were available, at a median of approximately 2 years after resection. A unique TCR and UMI combination showed up more than ten times in raw reads, on average. General study points: More often at tumor resection than at routine follow-up, ubiquitous expanded tumor TCRs were detected in the blood.

The sample's time point: blood at routine non-recurrence follow-up after resection. Whole RNA came from tumor, nontumor lung or frozen PBMC and was sequenced without being sorted. Germline assignment: CDR1 SGDLS and CDR2 YYNGEE. V dropped 1 base and J dropped 10 bases, with 5 bases sitting between them. This CDR3 has 10 residues. MiXCR, applied by TCRdb to the 5' RACE reads, yields one record per CDR3 protein. The sample holds 27,000 or so distinct CDR3 sequences, over 5% seen once. The table lists this clonotype with many counts. Its target is unknown. Sequenced material: PBMCs, taken at follow-up. This rearrangement joins TRBV9 to TRBJ1-1; the D is unclear. This receptor was identified in a female donor with early-stage non-small cell lung cancer. The DNA of the CDR3 is TGTGCCAGCAGCGTAAACGGAGCTTTCTTT. It encodes CASSVNGAFF.